This entry describes one TCR beta chain. Its antigen remains unidentified. Library preparation used the iRepertoire multiplex PCR system with TCR subtype-specific primers for both bulk and single-cell sequencing. Multiplex PCR with primers targeting V, D and J gene regions was used to generate bulk TCR beta libraries. Approximately 95-550 ng of RNA per sample was used as input for bulk TCR library preparation. Bulk TCR beta amplicons were sequenced on an Illumina MiSeq. Per the original workflow: Sample misassignments and low-quality sequencing reads were removed through quality control steps. CDR3 was defined as the amino acids between the V-gene Y[YFLI]C motif and the J-segment [FW]GXGT motif. CDR3 clonotypes and TRBV and TRBJ gene assignments were based on the IMGT database. Per-sample TRBV expression was normalized to the mean of the same gene in PBMC from some 40 healthy donors. TCRdb reprocessed the raw reads; every CDR3 protein sequence is a single record, and DNA is not supplied. What appears here as the V and J calls and clone size reflects TCRdb's work, not the paper's. The table for this sample records fewer than 2,000 distinct CDR3 sequences. The ten most abundant clones make up roughly 30% of the sample.

These data are taken from a study of T cells in severe cutaneous drug reactions (dated by TCRdb to about 2019). In the study overall: Between about 2010 and 2018, patients were recruited from Taiwan, Thailand and a European registry network. To build the libraries, iRepertoire multiplex PCR was used, and the authors pointed to a comparison in which iRepertoire and 5' RACE methods, with or without UMI, captured abundant clonotypes similarly. Patients in either the acute or the recovery stage provided biological samples, such as blister fluids/cells and PBMC. The Naranjo algorithm and the ALDEN drug causality algorithm were used to identify the culprit drug. Single-cell sequencing, quantitative PCR validation, functional assays and transgenic mouse experiments were combined with bulk TCR sequencing. Enrollment was limited to patients whose SJS/TEN or DRESS diagnosis was probable or definite according to RegiSCAR criteria. Beyond this particular receptor, the publication reports: TRBV12-4 usage was strongly increased in CBZ-SJS/TEN patients, averaging approximately 29% in blister cells and 4.5% to 5% in PBMC. Whether the public TCR generalizes to SJS/TEN caused by other drugs was noted by the authors as still needing further study. All seven CBZ-SJS/TEN blister samples contained a public TCRbeta CDR3 (mean approximately 15%), which was undetectable or scarce in tolerant-control and healthy-donor PBMC.

Sequenced donors were patients with carbamazepine-induced Stevens-Johnson syndrome or toxic epidermal necrolysis (CBZ-SJS/TEN). The peripheral blood repertoires were taken from CBZ-SJS/TEN patients of two origins, about five Han Chinese and about 6 European. To look for drug-specific clonotypes, next-generation sequencing was used to profile the T cell receptor repertoires of patients with drug-induced severe cutaneous adverse reactions. The RNA was isolated from either blister cells of skin lesions or peripheral blood mononuclear cells. CDR1 and CDR2, looked up from the germline V gene, are MDHEN and SYDVKM. From cysteine to phenylalanine, the CDR3 is 14 amino acids long. No nucleotide data were recorded.

The chain couples TRBV28 to TRBJ2-5. Material: PBMCs. The receptor was derived from a human donor with Stevens-Johnson syndrome, a severe cutaneous drug reaction. Here the CDR3 is given as CASSFRRYQETQYF.